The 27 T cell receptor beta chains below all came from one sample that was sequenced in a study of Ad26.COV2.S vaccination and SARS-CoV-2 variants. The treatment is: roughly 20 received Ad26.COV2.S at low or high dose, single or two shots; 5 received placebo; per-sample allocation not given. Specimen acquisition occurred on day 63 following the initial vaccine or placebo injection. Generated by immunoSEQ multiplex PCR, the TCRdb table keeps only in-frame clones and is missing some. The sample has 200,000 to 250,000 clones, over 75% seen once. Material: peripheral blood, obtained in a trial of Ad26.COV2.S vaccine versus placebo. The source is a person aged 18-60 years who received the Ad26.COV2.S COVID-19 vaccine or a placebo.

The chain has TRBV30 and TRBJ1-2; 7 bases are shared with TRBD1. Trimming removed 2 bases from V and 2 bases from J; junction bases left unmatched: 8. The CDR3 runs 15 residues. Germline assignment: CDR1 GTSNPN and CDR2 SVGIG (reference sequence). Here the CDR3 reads CAWSTFPGQNYGYTF. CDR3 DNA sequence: TGTGCCTGGAGTACATTCCCGGGACAGAACTATGGCTACACCTTC.

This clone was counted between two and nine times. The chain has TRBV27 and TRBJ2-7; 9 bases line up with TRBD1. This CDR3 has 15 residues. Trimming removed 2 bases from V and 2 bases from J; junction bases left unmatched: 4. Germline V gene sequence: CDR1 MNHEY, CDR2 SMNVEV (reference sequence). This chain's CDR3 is CASSLTGTGTYEQYF. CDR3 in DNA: TGTGCCAGCAGTTTAACCGGGACAGGGACCTACGAGCAGTACTTC.

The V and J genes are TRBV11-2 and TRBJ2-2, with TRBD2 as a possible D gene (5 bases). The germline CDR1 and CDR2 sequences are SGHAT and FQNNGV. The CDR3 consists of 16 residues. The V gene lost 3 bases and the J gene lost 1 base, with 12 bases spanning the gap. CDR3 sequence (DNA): TGTGCCAGCAGCTTGAGGGCCCTAATGAACACCGGGGAGCTGTTTTTT. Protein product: CASSLRALMNTGELFF.

In nucleotides, the CDR3 is TGTGCCAGCAGCCCGGCCCCTGGACGACAGGGCTGGGAGACCCAGTACTTC. This translates into CASSPAPGRQGWETQYF. The chain uses TRBV6-2 or TRBV6-3 and TRBJ2-5; 7 bases are a match to TRBD1. The CDR3 loop spans 17 amino acids. Germline lookup yields CDR1 MNHEY and CDR2 SVGEGT. Germline trimming cut 6 bases from V and 5 bases from J; bases unmatched to any gene: 18.

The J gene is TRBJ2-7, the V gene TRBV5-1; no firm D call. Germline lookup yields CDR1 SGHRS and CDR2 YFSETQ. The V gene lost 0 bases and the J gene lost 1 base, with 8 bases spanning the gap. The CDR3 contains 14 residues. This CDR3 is CASSLVMASYEQYF. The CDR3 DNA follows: TGCGCCAGCAGCTTGGTGATGGCTTCCTACGAGCAGTACTTC.

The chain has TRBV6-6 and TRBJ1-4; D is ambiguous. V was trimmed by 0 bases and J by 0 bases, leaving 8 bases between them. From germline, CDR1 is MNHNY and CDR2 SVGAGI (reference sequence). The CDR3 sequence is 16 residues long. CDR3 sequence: CASSYSLTATNEKLFF. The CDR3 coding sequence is TGTGCCAGCAGTTACTCTTTGACGGCAACTAATGAAAAACTGTTTTTT.

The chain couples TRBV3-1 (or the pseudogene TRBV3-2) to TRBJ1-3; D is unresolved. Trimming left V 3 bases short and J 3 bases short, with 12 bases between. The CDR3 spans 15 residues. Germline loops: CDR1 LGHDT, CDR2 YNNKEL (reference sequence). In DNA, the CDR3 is TGTGCCAGCAGCCAGGGAGGTGGGAGTGGAAACACCATATATTTT. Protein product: CASSQGGGSGNTIYF.

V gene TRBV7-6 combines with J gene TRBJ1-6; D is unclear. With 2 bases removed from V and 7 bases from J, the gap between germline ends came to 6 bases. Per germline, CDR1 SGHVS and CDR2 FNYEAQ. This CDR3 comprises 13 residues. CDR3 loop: CASSLPGNSPLHF. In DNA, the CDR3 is TGTGCCAGCAGCTTACCGGGAAATTCACCCCTCCACTTT.

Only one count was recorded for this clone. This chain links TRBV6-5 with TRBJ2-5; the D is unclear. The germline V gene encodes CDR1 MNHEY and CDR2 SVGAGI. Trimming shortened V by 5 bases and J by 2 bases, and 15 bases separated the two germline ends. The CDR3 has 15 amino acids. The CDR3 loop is CASSPFDNSQETQYF. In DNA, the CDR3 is TGTGCCAGCAGTCCTTTCGACAACTCTCAAGAGACCCAGTACTTC.

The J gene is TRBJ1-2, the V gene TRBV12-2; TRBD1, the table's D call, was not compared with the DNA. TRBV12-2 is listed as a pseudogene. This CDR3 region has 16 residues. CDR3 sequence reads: CASRSPPGHSNYGYTF. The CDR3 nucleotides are TGTGCAAGTCGCTCCCCCCCGGGACACAGCAACTATGGCTACACCTTC.

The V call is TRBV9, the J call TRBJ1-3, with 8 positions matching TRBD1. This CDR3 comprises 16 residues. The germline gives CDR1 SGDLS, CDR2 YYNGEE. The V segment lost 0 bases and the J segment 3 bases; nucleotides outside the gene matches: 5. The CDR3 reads CASSVVPGTGGNTIYF. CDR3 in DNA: TGTGCCAGCAGCGTAGTACCAGGGACAGGTGGAAACACCATATATTTT.

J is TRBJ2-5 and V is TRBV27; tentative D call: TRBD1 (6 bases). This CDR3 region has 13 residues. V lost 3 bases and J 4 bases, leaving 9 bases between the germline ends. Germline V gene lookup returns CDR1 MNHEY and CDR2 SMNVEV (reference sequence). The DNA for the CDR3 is TGTGCCAGCAGTTTCAGGGGTCGAGAGACCCAGTACTTC. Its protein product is CASSFRGRETQYF.

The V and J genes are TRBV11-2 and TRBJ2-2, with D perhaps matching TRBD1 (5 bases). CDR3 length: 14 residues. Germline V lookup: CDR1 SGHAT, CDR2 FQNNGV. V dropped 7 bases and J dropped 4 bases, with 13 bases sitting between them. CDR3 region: CASIYQRGTGELFF. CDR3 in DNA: TGTGCCAGCATATACCAAAGGGGCACCGGGGAGCTGTTTTTT.

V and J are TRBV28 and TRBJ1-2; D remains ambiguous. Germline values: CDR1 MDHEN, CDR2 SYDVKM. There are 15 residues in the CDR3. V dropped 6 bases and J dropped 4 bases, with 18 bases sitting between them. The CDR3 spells CASRRGPLTSYGYTF. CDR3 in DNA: TGTGCCAGCAGGCGAGGGCCCCTAACCTCCTATGGCTACACCTTC.

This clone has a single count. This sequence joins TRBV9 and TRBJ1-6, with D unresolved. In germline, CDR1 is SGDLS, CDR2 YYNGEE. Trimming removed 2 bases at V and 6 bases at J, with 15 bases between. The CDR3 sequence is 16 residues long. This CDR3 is CASSVDGFSVNSPLHF. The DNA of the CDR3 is TGTGCCAGCAGCGTCGACGGTTTCAGCGTTAATTCACCCCTCCACTTT.

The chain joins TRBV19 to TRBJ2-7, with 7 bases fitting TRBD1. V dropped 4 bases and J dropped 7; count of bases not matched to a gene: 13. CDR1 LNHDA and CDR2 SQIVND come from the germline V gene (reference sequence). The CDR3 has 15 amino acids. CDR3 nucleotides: TGTGCCAGTAGTACAGTCCAGGGGGTCCCGGGGGAGCAGTACTTC. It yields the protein CASSTVQGVPGEQYF.

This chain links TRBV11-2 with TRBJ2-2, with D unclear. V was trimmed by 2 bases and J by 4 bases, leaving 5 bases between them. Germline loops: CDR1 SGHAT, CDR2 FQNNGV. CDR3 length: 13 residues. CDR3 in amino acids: CASSLKRTGELFF. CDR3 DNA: TGTGCCAGCAGCTTAAAGCGCACCGGGGAGCTGTTTTTT.

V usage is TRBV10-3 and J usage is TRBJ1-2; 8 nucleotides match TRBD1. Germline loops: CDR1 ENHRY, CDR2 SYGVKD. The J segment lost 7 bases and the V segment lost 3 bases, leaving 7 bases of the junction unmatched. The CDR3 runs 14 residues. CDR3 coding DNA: TGTGCCATCAGTGACTCCAGGGGGCGAGGTGGCTACACCTTC. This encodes CAISDSRGRGGYTF.

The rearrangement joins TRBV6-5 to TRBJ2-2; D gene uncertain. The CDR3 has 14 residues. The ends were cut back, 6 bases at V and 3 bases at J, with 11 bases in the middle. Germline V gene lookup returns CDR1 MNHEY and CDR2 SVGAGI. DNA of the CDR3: TGTGCCAGCAGCCGAACTCGGGACACCGGGGAGCTGTTTTTT. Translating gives CASSRTRDTGELFF.

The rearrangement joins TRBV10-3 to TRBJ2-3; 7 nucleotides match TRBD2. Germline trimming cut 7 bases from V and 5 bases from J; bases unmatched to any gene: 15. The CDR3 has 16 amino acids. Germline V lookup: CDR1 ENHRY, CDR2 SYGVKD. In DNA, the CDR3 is TGTGCCATCACCAACCAGCCGGGAGGACTATTAGATACGCAGTATTTT. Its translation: CAITNQPGGLLDTQYF.

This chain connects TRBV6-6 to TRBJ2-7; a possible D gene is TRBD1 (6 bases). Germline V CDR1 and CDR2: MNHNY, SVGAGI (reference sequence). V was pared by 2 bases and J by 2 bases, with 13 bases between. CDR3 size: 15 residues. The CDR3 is CASSYQGRVPYEQYF. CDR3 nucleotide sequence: TGTGCCAGCAGTTACCAGGGGCGCGTTCCCTACGAGCAGTACTTC.

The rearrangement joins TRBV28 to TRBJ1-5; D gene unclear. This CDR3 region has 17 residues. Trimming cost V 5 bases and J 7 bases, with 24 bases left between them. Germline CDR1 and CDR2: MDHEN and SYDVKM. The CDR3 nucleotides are TGTGCCAGCAGTCCAGACATATCCCGACTCACGGCCCAGCCCCAGCATTTT. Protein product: CASSPDISRLTAQPQHF.

CDR3 sequence: CASSPLSGTSGMGTDTQYF. In DNA, the CDR3 is TGCGCCAGCAGCCCCCTCTCCGGGACTAGCGGGATGGGGACAGATACGCAGTATTTT. The chain has TRBV5-1 and TRBJ2-3, with TRBD2 matching 13 bases. The CDR3 runs to 19 residues. V lost 4 bases to trimming and J lost 3 bases; unmatched junction nucleotides: 14. Germline-derived CDR1 and CDR2 are SGHRS and YFSETQ.

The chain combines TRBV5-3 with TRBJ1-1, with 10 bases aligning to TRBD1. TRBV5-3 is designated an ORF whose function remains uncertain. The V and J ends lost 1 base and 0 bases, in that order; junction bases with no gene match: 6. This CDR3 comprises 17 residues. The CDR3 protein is CARSLSRDRGLNTEAFF. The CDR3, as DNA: TGTGCCAGAAGCTTGTCCCGGGACAGGGGTCTGAACACTGAAGCTTTCTTT.

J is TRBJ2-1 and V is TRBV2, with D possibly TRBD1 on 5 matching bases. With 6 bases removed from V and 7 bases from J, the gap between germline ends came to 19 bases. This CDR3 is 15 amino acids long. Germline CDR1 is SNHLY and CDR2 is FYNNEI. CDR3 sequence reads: CASRGQGIFGNEQFF. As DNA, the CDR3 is TGTGCCAGCAGGGGCCAGGGCATCTTCGGTAATGAGCAGTTCTTC.

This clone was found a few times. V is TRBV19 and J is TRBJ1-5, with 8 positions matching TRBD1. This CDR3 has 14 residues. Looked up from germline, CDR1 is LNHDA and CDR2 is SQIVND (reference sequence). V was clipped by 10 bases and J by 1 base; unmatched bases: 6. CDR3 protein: CAISDRESNQPQHF. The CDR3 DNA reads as TGTGCCATTTCGGACAGGGAAAGCAATCAGCCCCAGCATTTT.

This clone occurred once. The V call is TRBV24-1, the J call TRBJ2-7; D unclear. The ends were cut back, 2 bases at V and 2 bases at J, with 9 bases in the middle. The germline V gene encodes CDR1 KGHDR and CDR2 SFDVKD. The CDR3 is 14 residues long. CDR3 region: CATSDSRVPYEQYF. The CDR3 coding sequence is TGTGCCACCAGTGATTCCCGGGTCCCCTACGAGCAGTACTTC.